The 4 T cell receptor beta chains presented below share a single source sample, sequenced in a study of response to subunit inactivated influenza vaccine. TCRdb called the RT-PCR reads again in MiXCR, with one record for every CDR3 protein. Of 500,000 to 600,000 distinct CDR3 sequences listed, around 11% are singletons. The data also belong to a second study, concerning T cells expressing NK-cell markers. That paper adds: The cDNA for TCR beta came from 5'RACE template switching with UMIs.

The material sequenced was PBMCs from blood, taken on the day of vaccination. The receptors originated from a man in his fifties or sixties who received an inactivated influenza vaccine.

This clonotype has just a few counts. The V gene is TRBV9, the J gene TRBJ2-1, with 10 bases aligning to TRBD2. V shed 4 bases and J 6 bases; nucleotides not matched to a gene: 7. There are 15 residues in the CDR3. CDR1 is SGDLS and CDR2 is YYNGEE in the germline V gene. The CDR3 loop is CASSPIAGGGNEQFF. The CDR3, as DNA: TGTGCCAGCAGCCCGATAGCGGGAGGCGGCAATGAGCAGTTCTTC.

This clonotype has just a few counts. J is TRBJ2-2 and V is TRBV3-1; D might be TRBD2 (5 bases). CDR1 and CDR2 from the germline V gene are LGHDT and YNNKEL (reference sequence). The V and J ends lost 5 bases and 6 bases respectively, with 10 bases between them. This CDR3 is built from 13 residues. CDR3 DNA: TGTGCCAGCAGCACGGACTGGTCCGGGGAGCTGTTTTTT. Residues: CASSTDWSGELFF.

V and J are TRBV28 and TRBJ2-5, with 10 nucleotides matching TRBD2. The trim removed 1 base at V and 1 base at J, leaving 6 bases unmatched. Germline assignment: CDR1 MDHEN and CDR2 SYDVKM. The CDR3 runs 17 residues. CDR3: CASSLLTPSGGQETQYF. DNA of the CDR3: TGTGCCAGCAGTTTATTAACCCCTAGCGGGGGCCAAGAGACCCAGTACTTC.

This clonotype has more than one count but fewer than ten. V gene TRBV20-1 combines with J gene TRBJ1-1; D is uncertain. The CDR3 is made up of 16 amino acids. Trimming shortened V by 5 bases and J by 11 bases, and 30 bases separated the two germline ends. The germline CDR1 and CDR2 sequences are DFQATT and SNEGSKA (reference sequence). DNA of the CDR3: TGCAGTGCTTACACTGAAAGGTCAATCCTCGGAGGTTCGGCTTTCTTT. Its protein product is CSAYTERSILGGSAFF.